This TCR beta chain was recorded in a study of blood T cell repertoires in COVID-19. The germline gives CDR1 SEHNR, CDR2 FQNEAQ (reference sequence). The V end lost 5 bases, the J end lost 5 bases, and 16 bases lay between the germline ends. This CDR3 is 14 amino acids long. The table came from immunoSEQ multiplex PCR; TCRdb's copy has only in-frame clones and leaves some out. Found here are 130,000 or so clones, about 80% of them singletons; the top ten hold 2% to 3%. The specimen sequenced was PBMCs or T cells enriched from blood (not recorded which). The source is a man in his forties with acute COVID-19. This chain links TRBV7-9 with TRBJ2-7; D is possibly TRBD1 (5 bases). Written as DNA, the CDR3 is TGTGCCAGCAGCCCCGATACCGGACACGACGAGCAGTACTTC. Amino acid sequence: CASSPDTGHDEQYF.